The 10 T cell receptor beta chains given below trace back to one sample, sequenced in a study of CD8+CD57+ T cells in acquired aplastic anemia. Profiling of TCR beta VDJ combinations and CDR3 sequences used genomic DNA as template. TCRdb re-derived calls from the reads in MiXCR, one entry per CDR3 protein. This table holds around 250,000 distinct CDR3 sequences, 82% found once. Patients chosen for sequencing had CD8+CD57+ cells that had expanded, as shown by flow cytometry. The specimen was sorted CD4+, CD8+, or CD8+CD57+ T cells (not recorded which) from PBMCs. Receptor source: a human donor with aplastic anemia.

On this clonotype: Because the CDR3's place on the DNA is in doubt, the DNA is left out and the CDR3 is given as listed by TCRdb. J is TRBJ2-3 and V is TRBV7-7; TRBD1 is the table's D call and was not checked against the DNA. Germline V gene sequence: CDR1 SSHAT, CDR2 FNYEAQ (reference sequence). Ends included, the CDR3 has 13 residues. Here the CDR3 reads CASSWGRGSAELF.

This rearrangement joins TRBV7-9 to TRBJ2-3; D gene uncertain. The germline V gene encodes CDR1 SEHNR and CDR2 FQNEAQ (reference sequence). Trimming removed 6 bases at V and 4 bases at J, with 14 bases between. This CDR3 contains 14 residues. The CDR3 is CASSLGMTPDTQYF. CDR3 in DNA: TGTGCCAGCAGTCTTGGGATGACGCCAGATACGCAGTATTTT.

The J gene is TRBJ1-2, the V gene TRBV9, with a tentative D call TRBD1 (5 bases). The CDR3 sequence is 16 residues long. The germline V and J ends were trimmed by 4 bases and 9 bases, with 25 bases remaining between them. Germline V lookup: CDR1 SGDLS, CDR2 YYNGEE. CDR3 coding DNA: TGTGCCAGCAGCCTCGAGAGCGACGGGGCCAACTACCGCTACACCTTC. This gives the protein CASSLESDGANYRYTF. The entire variable domain, with the rest obtained from reference TRBV9 and TRBJ1-2, is as follows: DSGVTQTPKHLITATGQRVTLRCSPRSGDLSVYWYQQSLDQGLQFLIQYYNGEERAKGNILERFSAQQFPDLHSELNLSSLELGDSALYFCASSLESDGANYRYTFGSGTRLTVV.

Worth noting for this clonotype: At one boundary the junction diverges from the germline segment, which might be a read error. The chain is built from TRBV19 and TRBJ1-1, with D perhaps TRBD1 (6 bases). Germline CDR1 LNHDA, CDR2 SQIVND (reference sequence). This CDR3 contains 15 residues. CDR3 sequence reads: CASSLDRTADTEDFF. The CDR3 DNA reads as TGTGCCAGCAGCTTAGATAGGACAGCCGACACTGAAGATTTCTTT.

The chain links TRBV12-3 or TRBV12-4 to TRBJ1-2, with a tentative D call TRBD1 (5 bases). This CDR3 has 15 amino acids. Trimming cost V 8 bases and J 10 bases, with 26 bases left between them. The DNA of the CDR3 is TGTGCCAGCCGCGGGGAAGGGGACCCGAAGGATGACTACACCTTC. This encodes CASRGEGDPKDDYTF.

The chain uses TRBV20-1 and TRBJ2-5; TRBD1 or TRBD2 may be the D gene (6 bases each). Looked up from germline, CDR1 is DFQATT and CDR2 is SNEGSKA (reference sequence). V was pared by 5 bases and J by 1 base, with 17 bases between. The CDR3 contains 15 residues. DNA of the CDR3: TGCAGTGCTCCCCCCGAGGGGGGATCCCAAGAGACCCAGTACTTC. It specifies CSAPPEGGSQETQYF.

This clonotype was observed many times. The chain couples TRBV4-3 to TRBJ2-2, with 7 positions matching TRBD2. Germline V CDR1 and CDR2: LGHNA, YSLEER. The junction had 7 bases not matched to a gene; V was cut back by 0 bases and J by 0 bases. The CDR3 has 18 residues. DNA of the CDR3: TGCGCCAGCAGCCAAGAGCGAGCGGGGTCGGCGAACACCGGGGAGCTGTTTTTT. Its protein is CASSQERAGSANTGELFF.

The chain employs TRBV7-8 and TRBJ2-7; perhaps TRBD2 as D (6 bases). This CDR3 region has 18 residues. Germline V lookup: CDR1 SGHVS, CDR2 FQNEAQ. CDR3 residues: CASSLAGGPDTHYYERYV. In DNA form, the CDR3 reads TGTGCCAGCAGCTTAGCGGGAGGTCCCGATACGCATTATTACGAGCGGTACGTC.

The V and J genes are TRBV9 and TRBJ2-7; D possibly corresponds to TRBD1 (7 bases). This CDR3 region has 18 residues. Trimming removed 4 bases from V and 1 base from J, with 24 bases in between. The germline V gene has CDR1 SGDLS and CDR2 YYNGEE. CDR3 in DNA: TGTGCCAGCAGCTTTCGTCGGGGCGGGACAGCCCTTTCCTACGAGCAGTACGTC. Translating gives CASSFRRGGTALSYEQYV.

About this clonotype: One end of the junction fails to match germline, which may point to a read error. The J gene is TRBJ1-2, the V gene TRBV10-3, with TRBD1 as a possible D gene (5 bases). The CDR3 runs to 13 residues. The germline gives CDR1 ENHRY, CDR2 SYGVKD. The CDR3 DNA is TGTGCCGTCAGCGGAGCGAGGGGACTTGGCTACACCTTC. Protein sequence: CAVSGARGLGYTF.